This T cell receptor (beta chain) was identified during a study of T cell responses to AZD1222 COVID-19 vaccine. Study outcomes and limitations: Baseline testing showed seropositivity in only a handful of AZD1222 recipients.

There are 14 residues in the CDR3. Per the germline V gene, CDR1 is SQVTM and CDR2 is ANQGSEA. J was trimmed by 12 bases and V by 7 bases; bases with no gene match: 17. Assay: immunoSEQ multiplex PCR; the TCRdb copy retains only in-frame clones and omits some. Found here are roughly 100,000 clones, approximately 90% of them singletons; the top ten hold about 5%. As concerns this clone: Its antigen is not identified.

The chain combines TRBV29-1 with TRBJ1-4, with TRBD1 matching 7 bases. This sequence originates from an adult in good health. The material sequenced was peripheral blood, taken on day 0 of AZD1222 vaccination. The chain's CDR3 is CSAGGAGGIGELFF. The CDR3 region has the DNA TGCAGCGCCGGTGGGGCAGGGGGGATTGGAGAACTGTTTTTT.